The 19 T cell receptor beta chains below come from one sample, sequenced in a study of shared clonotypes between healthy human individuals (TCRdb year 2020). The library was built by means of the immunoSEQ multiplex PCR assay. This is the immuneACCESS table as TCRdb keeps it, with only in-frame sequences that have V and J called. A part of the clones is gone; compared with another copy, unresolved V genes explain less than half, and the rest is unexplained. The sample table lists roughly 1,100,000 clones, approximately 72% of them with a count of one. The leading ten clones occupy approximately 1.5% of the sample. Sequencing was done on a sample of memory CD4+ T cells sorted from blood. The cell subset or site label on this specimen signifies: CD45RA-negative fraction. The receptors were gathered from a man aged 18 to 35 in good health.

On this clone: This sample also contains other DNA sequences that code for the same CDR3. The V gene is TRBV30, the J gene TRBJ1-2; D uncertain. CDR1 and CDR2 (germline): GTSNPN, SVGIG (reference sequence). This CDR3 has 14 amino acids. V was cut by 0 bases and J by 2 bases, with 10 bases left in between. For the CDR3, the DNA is TGTGCCTGGAGTGTAGGCGGCTTGAACTATGGCTACACCTTC. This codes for CAWSVGGLNYGYTF.

CDR3 in amino acids: CASRPTSPKNIQYF. In nucleotides, the CDR3 is TGTGCAAGTCGCCCGACTAGTCCCAAAAACATTCAGTACTTC. The gene calls are TRBV12-2 and TRBJ2-4; the tabulated D call, TRBD2, remains unverified against the DNA. TRBV12-2 is shown as a pseudogene. There are 14 residues in the CDR3.

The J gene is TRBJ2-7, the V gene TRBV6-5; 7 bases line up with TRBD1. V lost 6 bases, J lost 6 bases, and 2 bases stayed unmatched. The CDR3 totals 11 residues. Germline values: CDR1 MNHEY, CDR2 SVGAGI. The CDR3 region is CASRRDSEQYF. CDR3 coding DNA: TGTGCCAGCAGACGGGACAGCGAGCAGTACTTC.

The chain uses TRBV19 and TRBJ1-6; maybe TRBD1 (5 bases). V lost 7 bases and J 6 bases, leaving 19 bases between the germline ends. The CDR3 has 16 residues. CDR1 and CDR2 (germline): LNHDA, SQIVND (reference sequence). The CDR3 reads CASKELGVRSNSPLHF. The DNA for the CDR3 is TGTGCCAGTAAAGAATTAGGGGTCCGAAGTAATTCACCCCTCCACTTT.

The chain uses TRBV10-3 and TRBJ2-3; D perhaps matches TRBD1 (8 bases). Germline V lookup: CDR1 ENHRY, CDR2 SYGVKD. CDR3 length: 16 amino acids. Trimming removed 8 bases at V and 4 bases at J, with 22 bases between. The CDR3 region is CAIRGVDRGWADTQYF. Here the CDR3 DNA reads TGTGCCATCCGGGGGGTCGACAGGGGTTGGGCAGATACGCAGTATTTT.

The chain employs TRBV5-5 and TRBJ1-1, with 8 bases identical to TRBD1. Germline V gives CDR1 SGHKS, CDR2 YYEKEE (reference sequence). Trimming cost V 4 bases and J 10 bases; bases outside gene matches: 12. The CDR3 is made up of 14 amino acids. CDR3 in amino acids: CASSPSGGGQVAFF. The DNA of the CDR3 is TGTGCCAGCAGCCCATCAGGGGGCGGCCAGGTAGCTTTCTTT.

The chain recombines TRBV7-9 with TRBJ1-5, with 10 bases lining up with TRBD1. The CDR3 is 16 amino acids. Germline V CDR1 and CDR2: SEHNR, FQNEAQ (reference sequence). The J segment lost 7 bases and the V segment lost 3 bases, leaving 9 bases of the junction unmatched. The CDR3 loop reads CASSFGDRGKEQPQHF. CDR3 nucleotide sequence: TGTGCCAGCAGCTTCGGGGACAGGGGTAAAGAGCAGCCCCAGCATTTT.

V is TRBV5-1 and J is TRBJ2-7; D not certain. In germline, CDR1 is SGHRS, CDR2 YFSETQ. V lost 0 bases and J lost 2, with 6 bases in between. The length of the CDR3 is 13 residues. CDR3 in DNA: TGCGCCAGCAGCTTGGCCGTGACCTACGAGCAGTACTTC. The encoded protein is CASSLAVTYEQYF.

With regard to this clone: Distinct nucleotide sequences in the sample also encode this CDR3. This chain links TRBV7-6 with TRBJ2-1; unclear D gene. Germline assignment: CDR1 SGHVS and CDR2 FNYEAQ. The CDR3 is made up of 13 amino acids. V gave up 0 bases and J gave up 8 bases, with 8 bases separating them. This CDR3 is CASSLAPTYEQFF. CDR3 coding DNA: TGTGCCAGCAGCTTAGCCCCGACATATGAGCAGTTCTTC.

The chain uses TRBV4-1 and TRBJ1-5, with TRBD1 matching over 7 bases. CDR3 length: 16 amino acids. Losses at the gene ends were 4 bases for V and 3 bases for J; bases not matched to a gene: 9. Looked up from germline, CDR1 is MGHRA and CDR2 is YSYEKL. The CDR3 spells CASSPQLGQSNQPQHF. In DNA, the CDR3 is TGCGCCAGCAGCCCACAATTGGGACAGTCCAATCAGCCCCAGCATTTT.

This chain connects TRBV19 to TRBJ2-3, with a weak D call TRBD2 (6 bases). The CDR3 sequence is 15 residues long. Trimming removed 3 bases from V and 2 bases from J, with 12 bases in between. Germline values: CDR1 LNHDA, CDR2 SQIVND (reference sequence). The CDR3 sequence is CASSMEGRATDTQYF. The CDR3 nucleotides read TGTGCCAGTAGTATGGAGGGTAGAGCCACAGATACGCAGTATTTT. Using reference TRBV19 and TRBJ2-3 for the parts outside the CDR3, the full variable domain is DGGITQSPKYLFRKEGQNVTLSCEQNLNHDAMYWYRQDPGQGLRLIYYSQIVNDFQKGDIAEGYSVSREKKESFPLTVTSAQKNPTAFYLCASSMEGRATDTQYFGPGTRLTVL.

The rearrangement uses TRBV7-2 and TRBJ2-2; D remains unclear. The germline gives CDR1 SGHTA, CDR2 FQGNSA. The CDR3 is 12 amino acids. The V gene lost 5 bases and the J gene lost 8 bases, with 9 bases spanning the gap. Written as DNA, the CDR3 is TGTGCCAGCAGCCATGATCCGGGGGAGCTGTTTTTT. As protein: CASSHDPGELFF.

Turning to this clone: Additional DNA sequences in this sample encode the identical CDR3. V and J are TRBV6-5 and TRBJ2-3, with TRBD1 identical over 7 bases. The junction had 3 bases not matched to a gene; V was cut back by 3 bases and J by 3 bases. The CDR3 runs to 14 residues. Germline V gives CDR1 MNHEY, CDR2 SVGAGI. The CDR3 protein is CASSYNRGTDTQYF. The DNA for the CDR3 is TGTGCCAGCAGTTATAACAGGGGAACAGATACGCAGTATTTT.

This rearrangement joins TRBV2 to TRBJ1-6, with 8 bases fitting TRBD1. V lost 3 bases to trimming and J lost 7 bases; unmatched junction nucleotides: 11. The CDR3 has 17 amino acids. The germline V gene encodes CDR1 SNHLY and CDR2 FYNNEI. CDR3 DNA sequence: TGTGCCAGCAGTGATTTAGGGACAGGATTGGGGAATTCACCCCTCCACTTT. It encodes CASSDLGTGLGNSPLHF.

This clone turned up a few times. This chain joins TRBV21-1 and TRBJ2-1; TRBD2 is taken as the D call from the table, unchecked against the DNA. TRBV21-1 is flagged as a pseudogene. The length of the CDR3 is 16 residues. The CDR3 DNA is TGTGCCAGCATCCCCCTGGGGACTAGCGACTACAATGAGCAGTTCTTC. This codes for CASIPLGTSDYNEQFF.

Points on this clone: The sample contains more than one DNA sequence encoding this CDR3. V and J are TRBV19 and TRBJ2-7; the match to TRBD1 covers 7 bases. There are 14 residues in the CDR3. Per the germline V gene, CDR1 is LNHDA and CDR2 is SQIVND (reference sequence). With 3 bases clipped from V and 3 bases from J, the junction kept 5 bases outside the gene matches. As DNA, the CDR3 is TGTGCCAGTAGTATTGGCCAGGGGGTCTACGAGCAGTACTTC. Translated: CASSIGQGVYEQYF.

The CDR3 region has the DNA TGTGCCAGCAGCTTAGGTACAGGGTTTGGAAACACCATATATTTT. This translates into CASSLGTGFGNTIYF. This chain links TRBV11-2 with TRBJ1-3; D might be TRBD1 (6 bases). Germline-derived CDR1 and CDR2 are SGHAT and FQNNGV. V was cut by 1 base and J by 3 bases, with 10 bases left in between. The CDR3 is made up of 15 amino acids.

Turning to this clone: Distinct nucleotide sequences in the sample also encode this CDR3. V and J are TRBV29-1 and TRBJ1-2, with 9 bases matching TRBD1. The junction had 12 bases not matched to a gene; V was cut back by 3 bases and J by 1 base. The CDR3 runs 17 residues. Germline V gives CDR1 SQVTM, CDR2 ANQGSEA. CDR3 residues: CSVEKGQGLTINYGYTF. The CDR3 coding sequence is TGCAGCGTTGAGAAGGGACAGGGTCTTACAATTAACTATGGCTACACCTTC.

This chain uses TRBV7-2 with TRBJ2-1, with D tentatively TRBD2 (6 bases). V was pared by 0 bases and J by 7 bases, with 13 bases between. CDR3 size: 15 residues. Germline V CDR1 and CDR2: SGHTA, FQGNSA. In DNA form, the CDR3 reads TGTGCCAGCAGCTTAGCGCGGGGCGGGACTAATGAGCAGTTCTTC. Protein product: CASSLARGGTNEQFF.